The present T cell receptor beta chain was sequenced within a study of blood T cells in healthy people across ages. The study, taken as a whole, reports: Whereas aged donors had fewer naive CD4+ cells, long-lived donors had more of them and higher diversity.

Roughly 9.2 milliliters was the volume of peripheral blood drawn from each donor. Every sample had a minimum of 6 million PBMCs isolated. Extraction yielded at least 5 micrograms of total RNA per sample. A J-beta primer mix and a sample-barcoded 5' primer were used in a second PCR of about 7 to 12 cycles. TCRdb independently ran MiXCR on the 5' RACE reads; one entry per CDR3 protein. The table includes about 1.8 million distinct CDR3 sequences, around half detected once. This clonotype appeared a few times. What it recognizes is unknown. Germline CDR1 and CDR2: SEHNR and FQNEAQ (reference sequence). The CDR3 length is 12 residues.

The TCR originated in a woman between 40 and 50 years old in good health. The sequenced sample was blood. The chain has TRBV7-9 and TRBJ2-5; no reliable D call. The J call is in doubt because the DNA end fits TRBJ2-7 better. In nucleotides, the CDR3 is TGTGCCAGCAGCCGATGGGGCTACGAGCAGTACTTC. Its translation: CASSRWGYEQYF.